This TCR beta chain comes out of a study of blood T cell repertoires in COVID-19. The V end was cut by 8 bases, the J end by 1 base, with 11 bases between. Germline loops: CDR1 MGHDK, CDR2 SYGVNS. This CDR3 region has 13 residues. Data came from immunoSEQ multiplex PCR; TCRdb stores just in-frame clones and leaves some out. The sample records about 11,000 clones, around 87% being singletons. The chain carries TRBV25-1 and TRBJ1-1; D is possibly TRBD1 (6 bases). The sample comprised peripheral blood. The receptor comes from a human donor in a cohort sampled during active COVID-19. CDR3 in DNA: TGTGCCAGCCAAAAGGGACAGAACACTGAAGCTTTCTTT. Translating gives CASQKGQNTEAFF.